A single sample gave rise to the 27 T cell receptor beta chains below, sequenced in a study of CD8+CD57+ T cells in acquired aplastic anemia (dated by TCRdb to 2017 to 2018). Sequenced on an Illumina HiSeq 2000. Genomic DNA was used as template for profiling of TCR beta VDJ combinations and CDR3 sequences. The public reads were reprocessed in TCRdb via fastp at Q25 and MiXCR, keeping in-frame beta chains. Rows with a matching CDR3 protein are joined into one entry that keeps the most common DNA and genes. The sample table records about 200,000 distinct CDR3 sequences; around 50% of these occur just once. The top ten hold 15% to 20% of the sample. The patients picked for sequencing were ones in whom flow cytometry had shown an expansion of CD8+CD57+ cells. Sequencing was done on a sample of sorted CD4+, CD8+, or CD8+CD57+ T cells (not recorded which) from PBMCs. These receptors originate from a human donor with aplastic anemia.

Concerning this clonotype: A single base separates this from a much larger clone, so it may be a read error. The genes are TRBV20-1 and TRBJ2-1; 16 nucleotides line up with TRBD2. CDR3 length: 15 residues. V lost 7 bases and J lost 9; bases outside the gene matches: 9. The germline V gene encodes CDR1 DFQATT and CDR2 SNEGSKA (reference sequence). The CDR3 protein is CSVLQGLAGGSEQFF. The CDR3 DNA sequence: TGCAGTGTGTTACAGGGACTAGCGGGGGGGAGTGAGCAGTTCTTC.

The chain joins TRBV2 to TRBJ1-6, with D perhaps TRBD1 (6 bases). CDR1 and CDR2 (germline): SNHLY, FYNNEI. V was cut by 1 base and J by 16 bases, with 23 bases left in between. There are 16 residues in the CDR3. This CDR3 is CASSEGLGTPGLALHF. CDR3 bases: TGTGCCAGCAGTGAAGGACTAGGGACACCCGGGTTAGCTCTCCACTTT.

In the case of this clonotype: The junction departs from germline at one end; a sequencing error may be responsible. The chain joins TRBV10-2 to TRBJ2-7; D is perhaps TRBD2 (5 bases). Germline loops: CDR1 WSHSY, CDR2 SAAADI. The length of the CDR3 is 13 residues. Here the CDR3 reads CASSEFGGYGQYF. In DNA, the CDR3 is TGCGCCAGCAGTGAGTTTGGCGGGTACGGGCAGTACTTC.

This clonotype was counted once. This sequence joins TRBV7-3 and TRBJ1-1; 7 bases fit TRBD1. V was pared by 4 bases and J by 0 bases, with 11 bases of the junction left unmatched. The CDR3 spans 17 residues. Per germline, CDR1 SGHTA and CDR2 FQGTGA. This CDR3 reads CASSSAGMQGVNTEAFF. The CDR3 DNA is TGTGCCAGCAGCTCAGCCGGAATGCAGGGGGTGAACACTGAAGCTTTCTTT. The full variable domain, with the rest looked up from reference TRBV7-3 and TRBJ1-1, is GAGVSQTPSNKVTEKGKYVELRCDPISGHTALYWYRQSLGQGPEFLIYFQGTGAADDSGLPNDRFFAVRPEGSVSTLKIQRTERGDSAVYLCASSSAGMQGVNTEAFFGQGTRLTVV.

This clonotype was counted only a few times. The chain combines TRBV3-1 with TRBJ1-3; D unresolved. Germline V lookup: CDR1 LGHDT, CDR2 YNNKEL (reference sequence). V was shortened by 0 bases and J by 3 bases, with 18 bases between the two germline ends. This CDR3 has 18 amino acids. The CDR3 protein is CASSQEVVQSGFGNTIYF. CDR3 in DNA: TGTGCCAGCAGCCAAGAGGTTGTCCAGTCGGGTTTTGGAAACACCATATATTTT.

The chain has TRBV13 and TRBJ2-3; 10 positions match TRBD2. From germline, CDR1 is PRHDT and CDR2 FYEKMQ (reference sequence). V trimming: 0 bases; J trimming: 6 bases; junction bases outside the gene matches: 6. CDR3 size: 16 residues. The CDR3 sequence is CASSLGGGTSADTQYF. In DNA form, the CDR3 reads TGTGCCAGCAGCTTAGGAGGAGGGACTAGCGCGGATACGCAGTATTTT.

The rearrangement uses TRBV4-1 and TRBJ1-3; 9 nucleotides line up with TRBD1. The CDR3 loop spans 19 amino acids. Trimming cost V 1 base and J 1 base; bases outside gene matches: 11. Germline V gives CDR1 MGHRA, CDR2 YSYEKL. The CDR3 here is CASSQVIPGDRASGNTIYF. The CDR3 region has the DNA TGCGCCAGCAGCCAAGTCATCCCGGGGGACAGGGCATCTGGAAACACCATATATTTT.

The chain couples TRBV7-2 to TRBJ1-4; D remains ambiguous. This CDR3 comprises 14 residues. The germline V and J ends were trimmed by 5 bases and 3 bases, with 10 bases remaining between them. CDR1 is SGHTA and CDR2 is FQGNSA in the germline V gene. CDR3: CASSQRAANEKLFF. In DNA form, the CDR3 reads TGTGCCAGCAGCCAAAGGGCAGCTAATGAAAAACTGTTTTTT.

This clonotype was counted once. CDR3 sequence reads: CASRLGGGFPNTIYF. The CDR3 coding sequence is TGTGCCAGCAGGTTAGGAGGGGGGTTCCCAAACACCATATATTTT. The chain couples TRBV6-6 to TRBJ1-3, with D perhaps TRBD1 (6 bases). Trimming took 6 bases from V and 6 from J, leaving 18 bases between them. Looked up from germline, CDR1 is MNHNY and CDR2 is SVGAGI (reference sequence). CDR3 length equals 15 residues.

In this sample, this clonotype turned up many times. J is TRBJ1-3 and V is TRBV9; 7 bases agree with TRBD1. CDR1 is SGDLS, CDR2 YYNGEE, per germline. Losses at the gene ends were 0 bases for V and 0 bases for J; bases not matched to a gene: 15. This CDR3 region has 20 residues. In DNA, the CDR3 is TGTGCCAGCAGCGTAGTACCGAATTTTGCCGGGACAGCCTCTGGAAACACCATATATTTT. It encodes CASSVVPNFAGTASGNTIYF.

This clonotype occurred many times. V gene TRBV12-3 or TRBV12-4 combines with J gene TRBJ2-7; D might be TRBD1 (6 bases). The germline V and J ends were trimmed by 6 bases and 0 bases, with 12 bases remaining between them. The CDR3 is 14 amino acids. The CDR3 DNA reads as TGTGCCAGCAGCCCGGACAGTCTCTCCTACGAGCAGTACTTC. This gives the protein CASSPDSLSYEQYF.

This CDR3 reads CASSDRTGNANTGELFF. CDR3 DNA: TGTGCCAGCAGCGACAGGACAGGGAACGCGAACACCGGGGAGCTGTTTTTT. The chain uses TRBV7-9 and TRBJ2-2, with 8 bases fitting TRBD1. With V trimmed by 5 bases and J by 0 bases, 8 bases remained unmatched. Germline loops: CDR1 SEHNR, CDR2 FQNEAQ (reference sequence). The CDR3 length is 17 residues.

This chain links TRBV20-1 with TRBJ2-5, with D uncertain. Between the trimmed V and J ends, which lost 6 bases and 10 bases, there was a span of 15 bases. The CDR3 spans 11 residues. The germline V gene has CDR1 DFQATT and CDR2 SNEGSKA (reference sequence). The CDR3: CSARWEGLQYF. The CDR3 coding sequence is TGCAGTGCACGTTGGGAAGGGCTCCAGTACTTC.

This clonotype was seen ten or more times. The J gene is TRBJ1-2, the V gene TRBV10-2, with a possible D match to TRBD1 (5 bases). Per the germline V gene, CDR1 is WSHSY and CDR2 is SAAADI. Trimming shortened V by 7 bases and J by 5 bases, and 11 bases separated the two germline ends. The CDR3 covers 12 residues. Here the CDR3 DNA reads TGCGCCAGCACCGGGACGGAATATGGCTACACCTTC. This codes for CASTGTEYGYTF.

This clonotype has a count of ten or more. This chain's CDR3 is CASSVDSYEQYF. The CDR3 DNA sequence: TGTGCCAGCAGTGTAGACAGCTACGAGCAGTACTTC. The V and J genes are TRBV2 and TRBJ2-7, with D possibly TRBD1 on 5 matching bases. The germline CDR1 and CDR2 sequences are SNHLY and FYNNEI. The CDR3 length is 12 residues. Deletions cut 4 bases from V and 3 bases from J, with 7 bases between.

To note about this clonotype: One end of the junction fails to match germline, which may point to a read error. The CDR3 DNA sequence: TGCAGTGCTAGAGATGGGGACAGGGGAAACACCATACATTTT. Protein: CSARDGDRGNTIHF. V usage is TRBV20-1 and J usage is TRBJ1-3; 10 bases are shared with TRBD1. The germline V gene has CDR1 DFQATT and CDR2 SNEGSKA (reference sequence). The CDR3 runs to 14 residues.

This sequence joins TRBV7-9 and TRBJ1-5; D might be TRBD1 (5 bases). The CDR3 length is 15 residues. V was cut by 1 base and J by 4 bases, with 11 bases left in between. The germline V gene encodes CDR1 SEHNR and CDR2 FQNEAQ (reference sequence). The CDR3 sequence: CASSLVGGVNQPQHF. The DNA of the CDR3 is TGTGCCAGCAGCTTAGTCGGAGGGGTGAATCAGCCCCAGCATTTT.

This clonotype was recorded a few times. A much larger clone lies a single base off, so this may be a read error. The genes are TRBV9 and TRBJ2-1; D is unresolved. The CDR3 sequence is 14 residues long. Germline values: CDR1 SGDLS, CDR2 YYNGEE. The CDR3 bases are TGTGCCAGCAGCGTAGGGAATCTTTACAATGAGCAGCTCTTC. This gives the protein CASSVGNLYNEQLF.

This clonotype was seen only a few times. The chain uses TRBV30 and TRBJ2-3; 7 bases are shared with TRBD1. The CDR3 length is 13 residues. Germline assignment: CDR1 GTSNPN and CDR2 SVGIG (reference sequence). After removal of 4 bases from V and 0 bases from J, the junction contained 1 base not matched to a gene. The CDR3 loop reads CAWNRGSTDTQYF. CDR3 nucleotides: TGTGCCTGGAACAGGGGAAGCACAGATACGCAGTATTTT. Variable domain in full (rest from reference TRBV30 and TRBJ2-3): SQTIHQWPATLVQPVGSPLSLECTVEGTSNPNLYWYRQAAGRGLQLLFYSVGIGQISSEVPQNLSASRPQDRQFILSSKKLLLSDSGFYLCAWNRGSTDTQYFGPGTRLTVL.

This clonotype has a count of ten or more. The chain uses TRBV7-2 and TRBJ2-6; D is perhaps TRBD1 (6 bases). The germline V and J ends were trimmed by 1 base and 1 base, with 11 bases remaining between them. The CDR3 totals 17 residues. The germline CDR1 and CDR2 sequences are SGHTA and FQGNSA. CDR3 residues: CASSLVRGASGANVLTF. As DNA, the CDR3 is TGTGCCAGCAGCTTAGTCAGGGGCGCGTCTGGGGCCAACGTCCTGACTTTC.

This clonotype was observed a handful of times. The CDR3 DNA reads TGTGCCTGGAGTTTCCAACGGGACAACTCCTACGAGCAGTACTTC. Translating it yields CAWSFQRDNSYEQYF. The V gene is TRBV30, the J gene TRBJ2-7, with D perhaps TRBD1 (6 bases). The length of the CDR3 is 15 residues. Trimming stripped 2 bases from V and 0 bases from J, with 14 bases between. Germline V gene sequence: CDR1 GTSNPN, CDR2 SVGIG (reference sequence).

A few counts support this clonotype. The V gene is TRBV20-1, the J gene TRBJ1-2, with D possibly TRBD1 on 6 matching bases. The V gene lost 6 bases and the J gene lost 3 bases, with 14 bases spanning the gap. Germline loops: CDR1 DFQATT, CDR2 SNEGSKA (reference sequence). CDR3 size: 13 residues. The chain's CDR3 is CSALTGGYYGYTF. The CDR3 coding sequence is TGCAGTGCCCTAACGGGGGGCTACTATGGCTACACCTTC.

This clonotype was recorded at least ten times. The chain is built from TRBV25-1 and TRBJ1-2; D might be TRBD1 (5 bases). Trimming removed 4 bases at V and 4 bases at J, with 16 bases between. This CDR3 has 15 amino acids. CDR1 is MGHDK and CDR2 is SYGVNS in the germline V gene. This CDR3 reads CASSAEGRMVYGYTF. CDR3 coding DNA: TGTGCCAGCAGTGCAGAGGGGCGGATGGTCTATGGCTACACCTTC.

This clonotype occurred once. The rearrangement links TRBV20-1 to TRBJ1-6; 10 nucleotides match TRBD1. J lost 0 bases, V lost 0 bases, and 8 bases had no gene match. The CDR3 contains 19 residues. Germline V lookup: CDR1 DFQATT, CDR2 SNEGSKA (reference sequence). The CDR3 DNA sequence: TGCAGTGCTAGAGACCCGAGACAGGGGGCTAGCTCCTATAATTCACCCCTCCACTTT. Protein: CSARDPRQGASSYNSPLHF.

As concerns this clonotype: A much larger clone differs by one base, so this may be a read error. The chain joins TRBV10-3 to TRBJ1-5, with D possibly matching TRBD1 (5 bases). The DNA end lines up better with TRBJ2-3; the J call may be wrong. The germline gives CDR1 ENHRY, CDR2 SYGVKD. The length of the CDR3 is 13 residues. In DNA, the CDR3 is TGTGCCATCACACAGGATGGGAATCAGCCCCAGTATTTT. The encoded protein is CAITQDGNQPQYF.

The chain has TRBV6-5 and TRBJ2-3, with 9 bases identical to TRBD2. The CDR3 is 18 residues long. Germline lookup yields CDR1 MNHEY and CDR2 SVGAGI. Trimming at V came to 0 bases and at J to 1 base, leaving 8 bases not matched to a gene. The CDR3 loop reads CASSYSGGGGQGTDTQYF. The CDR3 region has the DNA TGTGCCAGCAGTTACTCGGGCGGGGGGGGCCAGGGCACAGATACGCAGTATTTT.

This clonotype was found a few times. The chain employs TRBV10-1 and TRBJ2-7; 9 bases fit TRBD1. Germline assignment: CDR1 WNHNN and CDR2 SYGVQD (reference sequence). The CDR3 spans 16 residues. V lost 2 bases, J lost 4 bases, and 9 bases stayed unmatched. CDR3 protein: CASSEKTGGHGYEQYF. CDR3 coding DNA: TGCGCCAGCAGTGAGAAGACAGGGGGTCACGGGTACGAGCAGTACTTC.